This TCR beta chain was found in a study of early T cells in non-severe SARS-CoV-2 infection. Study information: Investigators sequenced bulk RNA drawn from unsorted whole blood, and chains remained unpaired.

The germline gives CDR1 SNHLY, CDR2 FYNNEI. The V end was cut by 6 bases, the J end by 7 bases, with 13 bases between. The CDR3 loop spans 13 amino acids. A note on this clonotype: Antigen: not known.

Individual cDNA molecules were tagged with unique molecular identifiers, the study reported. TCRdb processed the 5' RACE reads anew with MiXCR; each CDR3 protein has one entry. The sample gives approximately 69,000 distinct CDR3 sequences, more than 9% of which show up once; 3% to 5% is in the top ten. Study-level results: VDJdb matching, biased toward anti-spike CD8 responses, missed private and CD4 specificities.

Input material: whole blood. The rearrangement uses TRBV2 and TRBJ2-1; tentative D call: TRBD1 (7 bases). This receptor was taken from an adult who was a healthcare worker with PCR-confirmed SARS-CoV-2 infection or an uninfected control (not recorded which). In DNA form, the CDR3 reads TGTGCCAGCAGGCAGGGGGGAGGAAATGAGCAGTTCTTC. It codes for CASRQGGGNEQFF.